The following is a TCR beta chain sequence with its context. This clonotype has just a few counts. There is no known antigen for this receptor. Base quality data are lacking; no much larger clone is found one base away. These data originate in a study of T-cell reconstitution after alpha-beta-depleted transplantation in children (dated by TCRdb to the mid-2010s). Regarding the study in general: T-cell immune reconstitution after TCRalphabeta/CD19-depleted allogeneic hematopoietic cell transplantation in children was quantitatively tracked in the study by means of TCR repertoire profiling.

Library method: PCR. These reads were obtained on an Illumina HiSeq 2500. TCR libraries were prepared with molecular barcoding, using unique molecular identifiers to normalize TCRbeta repertoire quantification. The public reads were run again by TCRdb, first through fastp at Q25 and then through MiXCR, and only productive beta chains were kept. Each CDR3 protein appears once, grouped with its most common genes and DNA. In all, the sample holds more than 60,000 distinct CDR3 sequences, and 6% to 8% of those were seen once. The ten largest clonotypes hold around 2.5% of the sample. The TCR originated in a human donor who donated a stem cell graft to a child with acute lymphoblastic leukemia. The sequencing here drew on PBMCs from the stem cell graft donor, taken from the stem cell graft.

The nucleotide sequence is TGCAGCGTCCGGGGGGGGCTTAACACCGGGGAGCTGTTTTTT. It codes for CSVRGGLNTGELFF. This receptor chain uses TRBV29-1 and TRBJ2-2; 8 junctional bases match TRBD2. The V end gives up 6 bases and the J end 2 bases, leaving 5 bases in the junction not matched to a gene. The germline V gene specifies SQVTM as CDR1 and ANQGSEA as CDR2. CDR3 length: 14 amino acids, cysteine to phenylalanine. Kept here is only the CDR3 DNA, which spans 42 bases and is read in frame from base 1.